This note documents a single T cell receptor (beta chain) sequence. Its antigen target is currently unknown. No much larger clone exists at a distance of one base, and base qualities are not known. The data originate from a study of identical twins (dated by TCRdb to 2016 to 2018). Some background on the complete study: TCR alpha and beta repertoires from monozygotic twins, unrelated adults of various ages and cord blood were deep-sequenced to test whether fetal clonotypes persist. To rule out contamination, replicate twin experiments were performed at different times with different library preparation protocols.

On the study overall, not on this receptor specifically: Excess twin sharing in beta out-of-frame sequences was weaker because fewer shared sequences lowered the signal-to-noise ratio. Because the same donors could not be followed over many years, the conclusions relied on cross-sectional statistical analysis. Zero-insertion analyses could be partly confounded by invariant T cells such as MAIT and iNKT, though diverse VJ usage argued against such confounding for most clonotypes. In monozygotic twins, recombination models systematically underestimated out-of-frame TCR alpha sharing, but the models matched the sharing seen between unrelated individuals. Abundant cord blood beta clonotypes carried fewer insertions; young adult naive repertoires showed a weaker similar trend, while memory repertoires showed none. Out-of-frame TCR alpha sequences shared between twins showed an excess of low generation-probability sequences compared with coincidental sharing between unrelated individuals.

Every donor was a healthy Caucasian. Three pairs of female monozygotic twins, all aged about 18 to 29 years, made up the twin cohort. Peripheral blood mononuclear cells were used as the source from which RNA for TCR libraries was isolated. From cysteine to phenylalanine, the CDR3 is 17 amino acids long. Of the read, only the CDR3 DNA is kept; its 51 bases are in frame from base 1. Via the germline V gene (reference sequence), CDR1 is LNHDA and CDR2 SQIVND. V and J are trimmed by 4 bases and 8 bases, and the gene matches miss 10 bases of the junction. Libraries were prepared through 5' RACE. This sample was sequenced with an Illumina HiSeq 2000. A universal primer binding site was introduced by template switching, and a unique molecular identifier was present in the final cDNA, enabling accurate counting of TCR cDNA molecules. First-strand cDNA for TCR alpha and beta chains was synthesized from specific primers in the conserved constant-segment region. To control for contamination, every cDNA library carried two barcodes: a SMART-Mk sample barcode plus Illumina barcodes. TruSeq adapter sequences along with Illumina sample barcodes were introduced in two successive PCR steps. The Illumina HiSeq platform was used with custom primers to sequence TCR alpha and beta cDNA libraries. In the source study's methods: Raw reads were processed with MiGEC to extract unique molecular identifiers, and MiXCR was used to determine CDR3 positions. Recombination models were inferred per individual with the repgenHMM and IGoR tools using an EM algorithm. Shared clonotype analysis was performed with the tcR package in R, normalizing sharing by the product of cloneset sizes. To study raw recombination free of thymic and clonal selection effects, out-of-frame nonproductive sequences were analyzed. TCRdb itself trimmed the public reads at Q25 with fastp, ran MiXCR and retained productive beta chains. Each entry merges the rows of one CDR3 protein and shows their most common DNA and genes. TCRdb's processing, not the study's, gives the V and J calls here. The sample has roughly 720,000 distinct CDR3 sequences on record, 18% of them singletons. The ten largest account for around 12% of the sample.

The data were also submitted as part of a second study, on T cells expressing NK-cell markers. That second report states: Three sorted T-cell subsets (CD3+CD56+NKG2C+, CD3+CD56+NKG2C- and CD3+CD56-NKG2C+) from under ten donors had their TCR beta-chain repertoires profiled. Among the eight sequenced donors, only one was HCMV-seronegative, while the other seven were HCMV-seropositive. To restrict sorting to alphabetaTCR-expressing T cells, an anti-gammadeltaTCR antibody was added in several experiments. In six donors, the dominant CD3+CD56+NKG2C+ clonotypes were among the top 10 CD8+ clonotypes and accounted for about 1.0-7.5% of CD8+ T cells. Those dominant clonotypes were again the most abundant among CD3+CD56-NKG2C+ cells in a handful of donors, at about 25-65%. It remained unclear whether the expanded NKG2C-expressing T cell clones were specific for HCMV antigens. The eight sequenced donors were randomly selected healthy volunteers, three men and five women. To determine HCMV serostatus, a commercial ELISA kit was used to detect HCMV-specific IgG in serum. Bulk peripheral blood T-cell repertoires were additionally sequenced from unsorted PBMC for over 5 donors. MIGEC was used to demultiplex reads and group reads by UMI, and MiTCR was used to assemble and quantify clonotypes. To exclude erroneous sequences, only TCR cDNA sequences supported by at least two reads were retained. The tcR package was used for downstream repertoire analysis, and clonotypes were matched between fractions using CDR3 nucleotide sequence together with V segment. VDJmatch was used to annotate antigen specificity against VDJdb, with one amino acid substitution in CDR3 allowed.

The chain links TRBV19 with TRBJ2-1; 14 nucleotides in the junction match TRBD2. The source is a woman aged 18-29 years in good health. Material for sequencing was PBMCs. The CDR3 corresponds to CASSNTGTSGRVHEQFF. The DNA sequence follows: TGTGCCAGTAGTAACACCGGGACTAGCGGGAGAGTCCATGAGCAGTTCTTC.